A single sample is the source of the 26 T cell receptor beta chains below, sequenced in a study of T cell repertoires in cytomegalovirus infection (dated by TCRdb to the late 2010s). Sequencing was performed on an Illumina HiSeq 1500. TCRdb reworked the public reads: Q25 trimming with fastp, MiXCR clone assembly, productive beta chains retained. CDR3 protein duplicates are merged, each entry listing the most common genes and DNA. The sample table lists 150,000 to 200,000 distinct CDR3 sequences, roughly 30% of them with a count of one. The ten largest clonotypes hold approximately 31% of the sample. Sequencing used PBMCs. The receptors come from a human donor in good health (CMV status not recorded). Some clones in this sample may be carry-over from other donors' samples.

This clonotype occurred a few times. CDR3 nucleotides: TGCAGCGTTGAACTGGCGGGGGGCCGCCCCTACAATGAGCAGTTCTTC. Residues: CSVELAGGRPYNEQFF. The chain has TRBV29-1 and TRBJ2-1, with 8 bases matching TRBD2. The CDR3 length is 16 residues. V lost 2 bases to trimming and J lost 2 bases; unmatched junction nucleotides: 8. Germline V CDR1 and CDR2: SQVTM, ANQGSEA.

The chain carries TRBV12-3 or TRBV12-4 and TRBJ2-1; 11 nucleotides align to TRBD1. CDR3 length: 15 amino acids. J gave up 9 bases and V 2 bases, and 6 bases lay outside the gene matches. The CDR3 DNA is TGTGCCAGCAGTTTAAAGGACAGGGGGCGCCGTGAGCAGTTCTTC. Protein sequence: CASSLKDRGRREQFF.

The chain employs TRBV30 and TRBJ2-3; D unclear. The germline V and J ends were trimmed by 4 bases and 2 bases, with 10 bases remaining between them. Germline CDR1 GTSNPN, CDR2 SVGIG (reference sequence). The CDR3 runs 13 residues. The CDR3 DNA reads TGTGCCTGGATGGAAGACTTCACAGATACGCAGTATTTT. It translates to CAWMEDFTDTQYF.

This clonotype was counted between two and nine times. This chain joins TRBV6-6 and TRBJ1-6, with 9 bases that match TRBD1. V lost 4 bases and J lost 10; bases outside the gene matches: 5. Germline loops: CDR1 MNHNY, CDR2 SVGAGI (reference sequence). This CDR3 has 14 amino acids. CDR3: CASSLDRGPSPLHF. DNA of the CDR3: TGTGCCAGCAGTTTGGACAGGGGCCCATCACCCCTCCACTTT.

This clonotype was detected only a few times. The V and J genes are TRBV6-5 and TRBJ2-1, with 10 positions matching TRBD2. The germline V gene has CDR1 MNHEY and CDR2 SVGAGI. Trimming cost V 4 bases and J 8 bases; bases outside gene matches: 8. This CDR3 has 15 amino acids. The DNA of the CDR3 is TGTGCCAGCAGTTTGGGACTAGCGATGGGGGATGAGCAGTTCTTC. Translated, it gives CASSLGLAMGDEQFF.

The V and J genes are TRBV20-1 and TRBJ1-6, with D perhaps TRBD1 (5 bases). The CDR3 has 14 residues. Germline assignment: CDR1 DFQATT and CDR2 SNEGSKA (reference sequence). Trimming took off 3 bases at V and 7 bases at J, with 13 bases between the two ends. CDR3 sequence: CSARGGARNSPLHF. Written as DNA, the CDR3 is TGCAGTGCTAGGGGAGGGGCGCGAAATTCACCCCTCCACTTT.

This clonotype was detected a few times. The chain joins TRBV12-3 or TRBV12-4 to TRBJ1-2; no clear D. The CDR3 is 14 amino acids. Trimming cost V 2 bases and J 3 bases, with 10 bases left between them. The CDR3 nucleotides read TGTGCCAGCAGTTTATCAGGCAGGTACTATGGCTACACCTTC. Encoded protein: CASSLSGRYYGYTF.

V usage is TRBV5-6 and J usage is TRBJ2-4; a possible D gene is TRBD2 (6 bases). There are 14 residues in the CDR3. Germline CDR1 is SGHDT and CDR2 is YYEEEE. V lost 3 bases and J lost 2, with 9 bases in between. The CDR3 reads CASSSGLSKNIQYF. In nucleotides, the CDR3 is TGTGCCAGCAGCTCTGGACTATCCAAAAACATTCAGTACTTC.

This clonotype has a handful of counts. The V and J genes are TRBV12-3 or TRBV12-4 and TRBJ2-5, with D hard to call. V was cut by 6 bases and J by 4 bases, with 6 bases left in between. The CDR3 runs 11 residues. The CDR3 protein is CASSTRETQYF. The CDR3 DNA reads TGTGCCAGCAGCACTCGAGAGACCCAGTACTTC.

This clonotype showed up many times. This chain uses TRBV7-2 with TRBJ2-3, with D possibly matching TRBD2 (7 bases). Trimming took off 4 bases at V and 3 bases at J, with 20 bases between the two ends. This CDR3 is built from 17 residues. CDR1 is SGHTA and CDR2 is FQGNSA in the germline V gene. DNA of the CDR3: TGTGCCAGCAGCTCGGCGGGCGGGGGCTGGCGAACAGATACGCAGTATTTT. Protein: CASSSAGGGWRTDTQYF.

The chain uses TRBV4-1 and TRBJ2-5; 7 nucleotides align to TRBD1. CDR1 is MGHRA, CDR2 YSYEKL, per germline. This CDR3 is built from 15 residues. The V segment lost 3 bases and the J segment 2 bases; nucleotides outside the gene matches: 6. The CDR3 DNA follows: TGCGCCAGCAGCCAGGTTGGGACAGTTCAAGAGACCCAGTACTTC. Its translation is CASSQVGTVQETQYF.

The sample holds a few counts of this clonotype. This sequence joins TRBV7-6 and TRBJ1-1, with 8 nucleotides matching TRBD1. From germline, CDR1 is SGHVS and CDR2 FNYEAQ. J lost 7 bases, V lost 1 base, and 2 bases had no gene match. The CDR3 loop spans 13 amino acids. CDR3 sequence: CASSLGTGFEAFF. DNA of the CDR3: TGTGCCAGCAGCTTAGGGACAGGGTTTGAAGCTTTCTTT.

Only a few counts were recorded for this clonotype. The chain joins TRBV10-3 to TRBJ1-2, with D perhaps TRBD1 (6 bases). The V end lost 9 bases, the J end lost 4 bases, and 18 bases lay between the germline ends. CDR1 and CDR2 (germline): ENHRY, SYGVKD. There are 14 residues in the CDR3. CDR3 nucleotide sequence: TGTGCCATTTCTGGGCAGGCGGGGGCCTATGGCTACACCTTC. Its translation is CAISGQAGAYGYTF.

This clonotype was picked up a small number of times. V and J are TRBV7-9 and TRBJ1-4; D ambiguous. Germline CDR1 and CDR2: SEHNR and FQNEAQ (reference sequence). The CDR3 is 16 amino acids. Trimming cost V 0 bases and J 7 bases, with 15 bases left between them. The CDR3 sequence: CASSLATPSGGEKLFF. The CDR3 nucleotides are TGTGCCAGCAGCTTAGCTACCCCTTCAGGAGGTGAAAAACTGTTTTTT.

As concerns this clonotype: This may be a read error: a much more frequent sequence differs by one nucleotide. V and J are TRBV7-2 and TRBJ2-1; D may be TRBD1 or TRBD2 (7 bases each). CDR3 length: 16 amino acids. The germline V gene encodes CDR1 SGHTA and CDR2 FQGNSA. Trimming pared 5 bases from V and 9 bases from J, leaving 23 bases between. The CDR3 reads CASSPSRGRVDSEQFF. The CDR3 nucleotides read TGTGCCAGCAGCCCTAGCAGGGGGAGGGTTGACAGTGAGCAGTTCTTC.

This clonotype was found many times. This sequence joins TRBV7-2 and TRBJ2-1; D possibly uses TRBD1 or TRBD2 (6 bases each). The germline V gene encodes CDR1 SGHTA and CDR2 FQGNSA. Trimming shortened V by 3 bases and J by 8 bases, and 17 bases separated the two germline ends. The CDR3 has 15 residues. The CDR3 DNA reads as TGTGCCAGCAGCTTGAACGGAGGGGGGCTTGATGAGCAGTTCTTC. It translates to CASSLNGGGLDEQFF.

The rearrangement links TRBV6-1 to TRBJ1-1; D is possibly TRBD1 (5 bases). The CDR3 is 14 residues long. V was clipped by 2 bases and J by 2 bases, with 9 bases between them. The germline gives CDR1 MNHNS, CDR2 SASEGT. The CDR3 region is CASSERQGNTEAFF. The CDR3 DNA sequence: TGTGCCAGCAGTGAACGGCAGGGTAACACTGAAGCTTTCTTT.

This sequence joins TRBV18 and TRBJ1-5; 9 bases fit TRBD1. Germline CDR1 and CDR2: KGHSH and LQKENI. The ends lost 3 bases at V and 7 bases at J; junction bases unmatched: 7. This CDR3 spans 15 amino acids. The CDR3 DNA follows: TGTGCCAGCTCACCTAATGCGGGACAGGGCCAGCCCCAGCATTTT. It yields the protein CASSPNAGQGQPQHF.

The chain's CDR3 is CASSLDLGSTEAFF. The DNA of the CDR3 is TGTGCCAGCAGCTTAGATTTAGGCAGCACTGAAGCTTTCTTT. The chain carries TRBV11-2 and TRBJ1-1; unclear D gene. The germline CDR1 and CDR2 sequences are SGHAT and FQNNGV. This CDR3 has 14 amino acids. V was trimmed by 0 bases and J by 4 bases, leaving 9 bases between them.

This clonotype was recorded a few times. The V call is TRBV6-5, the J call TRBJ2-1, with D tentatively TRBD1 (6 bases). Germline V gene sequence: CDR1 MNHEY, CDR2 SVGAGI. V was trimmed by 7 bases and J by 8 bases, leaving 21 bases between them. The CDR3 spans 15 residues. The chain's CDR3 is CASTQTARGRDEQFF. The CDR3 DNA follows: TGTGCCAGCACTCAAACCGCCAGGGGTAGGGATGAGCAGTTCTTC.

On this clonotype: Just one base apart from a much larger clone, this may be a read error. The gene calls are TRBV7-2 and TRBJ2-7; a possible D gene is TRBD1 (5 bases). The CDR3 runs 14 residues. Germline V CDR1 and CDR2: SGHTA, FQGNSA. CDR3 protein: CASTPDRTANEHYF. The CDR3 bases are TGTGCCAGCACTCCCGACAGAACAGCGAACGAGCACTACTTC.

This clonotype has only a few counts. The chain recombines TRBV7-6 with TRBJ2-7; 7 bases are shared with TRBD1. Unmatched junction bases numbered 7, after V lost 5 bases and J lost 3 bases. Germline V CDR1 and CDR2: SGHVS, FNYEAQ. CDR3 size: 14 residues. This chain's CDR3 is CASSPGQTYYEQYF. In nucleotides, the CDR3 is TGTGCCAGCAGCCCGGGACAGACCTACTACGAGCAGTACTTC.

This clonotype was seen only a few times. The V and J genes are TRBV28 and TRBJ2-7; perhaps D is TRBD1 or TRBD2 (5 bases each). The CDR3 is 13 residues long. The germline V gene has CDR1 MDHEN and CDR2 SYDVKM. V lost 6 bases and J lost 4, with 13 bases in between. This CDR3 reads CASRERGRYEQYF. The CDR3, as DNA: TGTGCCAGCAGGGAGAGGGGCAGGTACGAGCAGTACTTC.

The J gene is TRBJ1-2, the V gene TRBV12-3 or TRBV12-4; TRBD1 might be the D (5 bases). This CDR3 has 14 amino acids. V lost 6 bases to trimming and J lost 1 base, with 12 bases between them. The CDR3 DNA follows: TGTGCCAGCAGCCCCGGGACGCTTAACTATGGCTACACCTTC. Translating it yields CASSPGTLNYGYTF.

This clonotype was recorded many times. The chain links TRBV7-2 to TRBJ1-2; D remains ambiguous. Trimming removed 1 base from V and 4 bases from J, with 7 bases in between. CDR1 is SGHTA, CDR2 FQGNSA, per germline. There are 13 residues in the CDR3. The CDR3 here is CASSLGGAYGYTF. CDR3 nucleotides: TGTGCCAGCAGCTTAGGAGGAGCCTATGGCTACACCTTC.

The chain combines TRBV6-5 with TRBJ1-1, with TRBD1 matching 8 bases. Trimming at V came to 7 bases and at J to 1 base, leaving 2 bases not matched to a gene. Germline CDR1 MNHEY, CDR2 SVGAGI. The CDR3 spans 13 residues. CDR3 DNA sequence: TGTGCCAGCAACGACAGGGGGAACACTGAAGCTTTCTTT. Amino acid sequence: CASNDRGNTEAFF.